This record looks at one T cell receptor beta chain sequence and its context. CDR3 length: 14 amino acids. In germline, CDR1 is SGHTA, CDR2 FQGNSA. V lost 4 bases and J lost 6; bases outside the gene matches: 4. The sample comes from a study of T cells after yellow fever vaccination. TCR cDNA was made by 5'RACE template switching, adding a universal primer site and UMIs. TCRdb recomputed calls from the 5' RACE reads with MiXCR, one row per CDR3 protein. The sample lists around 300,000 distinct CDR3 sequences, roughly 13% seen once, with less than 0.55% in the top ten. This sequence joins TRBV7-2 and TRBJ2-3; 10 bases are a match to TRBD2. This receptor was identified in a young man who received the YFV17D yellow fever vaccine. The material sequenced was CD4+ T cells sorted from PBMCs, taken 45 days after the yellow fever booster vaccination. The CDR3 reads CASSWGLASDTQYF. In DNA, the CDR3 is TGTGCCAGCAGCTGGGGACTAGCGAGTGATACGCAGTATTTT. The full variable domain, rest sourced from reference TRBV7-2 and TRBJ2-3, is GAGVSQSPSNKVTEKGKDVELRCDPISGHTALYWYRQSLGQGLEFLIYFQGNSAPDKSGLPSDRFSAERTGGSVSTLTIQRTQQEDSAVYLCASSWGLASDTQYFGPGTRLTVL.